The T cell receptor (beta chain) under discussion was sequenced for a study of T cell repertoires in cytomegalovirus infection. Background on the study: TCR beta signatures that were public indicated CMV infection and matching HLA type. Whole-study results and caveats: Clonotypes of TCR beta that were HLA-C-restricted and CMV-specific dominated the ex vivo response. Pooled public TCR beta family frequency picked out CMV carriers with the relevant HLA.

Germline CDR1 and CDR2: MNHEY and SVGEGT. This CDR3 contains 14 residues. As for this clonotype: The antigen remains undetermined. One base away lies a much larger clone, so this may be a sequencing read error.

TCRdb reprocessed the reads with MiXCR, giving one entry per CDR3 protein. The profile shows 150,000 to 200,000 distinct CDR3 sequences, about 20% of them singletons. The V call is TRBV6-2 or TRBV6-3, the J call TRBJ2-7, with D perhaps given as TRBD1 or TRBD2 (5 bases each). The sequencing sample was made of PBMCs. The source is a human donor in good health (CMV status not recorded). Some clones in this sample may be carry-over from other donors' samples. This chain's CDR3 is CSSRVGVRSYEQYF. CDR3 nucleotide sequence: TGTTCCAGTAGAGTGGGGGTACGCTCCTACGAGCAGTACTTC.